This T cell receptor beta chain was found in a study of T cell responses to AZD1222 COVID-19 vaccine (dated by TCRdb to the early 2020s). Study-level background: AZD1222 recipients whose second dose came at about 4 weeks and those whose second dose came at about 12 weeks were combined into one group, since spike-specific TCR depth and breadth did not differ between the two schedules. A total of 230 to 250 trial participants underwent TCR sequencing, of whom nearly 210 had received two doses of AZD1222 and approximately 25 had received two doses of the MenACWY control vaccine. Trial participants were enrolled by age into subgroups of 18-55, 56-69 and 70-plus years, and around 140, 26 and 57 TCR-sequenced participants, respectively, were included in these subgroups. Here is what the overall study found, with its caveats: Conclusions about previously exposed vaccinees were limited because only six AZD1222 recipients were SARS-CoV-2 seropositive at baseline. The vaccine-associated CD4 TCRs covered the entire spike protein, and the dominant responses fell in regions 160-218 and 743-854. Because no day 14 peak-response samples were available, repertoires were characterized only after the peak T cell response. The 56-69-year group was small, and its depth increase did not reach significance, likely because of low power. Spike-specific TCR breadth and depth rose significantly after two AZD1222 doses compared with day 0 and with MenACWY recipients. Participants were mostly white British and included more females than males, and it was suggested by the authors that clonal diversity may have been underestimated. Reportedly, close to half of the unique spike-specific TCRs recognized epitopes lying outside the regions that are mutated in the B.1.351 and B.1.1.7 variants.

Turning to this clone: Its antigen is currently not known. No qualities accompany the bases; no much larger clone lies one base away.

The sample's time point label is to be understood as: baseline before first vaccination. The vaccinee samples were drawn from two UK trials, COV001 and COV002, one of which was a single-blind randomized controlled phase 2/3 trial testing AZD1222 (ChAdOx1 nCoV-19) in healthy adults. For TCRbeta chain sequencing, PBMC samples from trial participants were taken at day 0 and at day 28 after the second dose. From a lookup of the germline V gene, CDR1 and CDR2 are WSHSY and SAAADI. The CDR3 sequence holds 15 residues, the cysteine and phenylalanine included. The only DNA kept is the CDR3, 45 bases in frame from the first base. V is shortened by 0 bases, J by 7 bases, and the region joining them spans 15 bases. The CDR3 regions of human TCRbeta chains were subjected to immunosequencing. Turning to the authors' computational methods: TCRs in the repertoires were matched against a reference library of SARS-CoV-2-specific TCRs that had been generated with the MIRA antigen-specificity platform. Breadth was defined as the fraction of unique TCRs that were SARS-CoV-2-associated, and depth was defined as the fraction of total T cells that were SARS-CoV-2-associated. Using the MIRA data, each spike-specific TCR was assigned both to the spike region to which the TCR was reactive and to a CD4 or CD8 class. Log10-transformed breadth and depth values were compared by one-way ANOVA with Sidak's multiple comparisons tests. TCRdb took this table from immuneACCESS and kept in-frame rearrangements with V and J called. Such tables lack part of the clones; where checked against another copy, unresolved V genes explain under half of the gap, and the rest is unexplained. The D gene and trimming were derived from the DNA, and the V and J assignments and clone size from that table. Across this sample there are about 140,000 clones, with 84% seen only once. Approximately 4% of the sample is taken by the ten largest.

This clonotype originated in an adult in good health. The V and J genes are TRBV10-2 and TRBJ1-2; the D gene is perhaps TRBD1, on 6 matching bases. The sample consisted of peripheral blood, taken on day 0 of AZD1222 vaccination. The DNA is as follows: TGCGCCAGCAGTGAGTCGTGGCAGGGGTTTTCTGGCTACACCTTC. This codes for CASSESWQGFSGYTF.